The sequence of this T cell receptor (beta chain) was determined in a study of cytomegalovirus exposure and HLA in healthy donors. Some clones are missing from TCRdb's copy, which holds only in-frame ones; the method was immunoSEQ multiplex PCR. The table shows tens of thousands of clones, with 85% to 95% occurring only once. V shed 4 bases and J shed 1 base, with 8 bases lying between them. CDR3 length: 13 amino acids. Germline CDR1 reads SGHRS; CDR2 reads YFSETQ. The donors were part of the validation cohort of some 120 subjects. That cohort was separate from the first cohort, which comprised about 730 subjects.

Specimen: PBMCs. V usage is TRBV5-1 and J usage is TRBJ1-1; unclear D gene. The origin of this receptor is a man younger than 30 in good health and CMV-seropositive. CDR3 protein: CASSHKQNTEAFF. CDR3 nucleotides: TGCGCCAGCAGCCATAAGCAGAACACTGAAGCTTTCTTT.